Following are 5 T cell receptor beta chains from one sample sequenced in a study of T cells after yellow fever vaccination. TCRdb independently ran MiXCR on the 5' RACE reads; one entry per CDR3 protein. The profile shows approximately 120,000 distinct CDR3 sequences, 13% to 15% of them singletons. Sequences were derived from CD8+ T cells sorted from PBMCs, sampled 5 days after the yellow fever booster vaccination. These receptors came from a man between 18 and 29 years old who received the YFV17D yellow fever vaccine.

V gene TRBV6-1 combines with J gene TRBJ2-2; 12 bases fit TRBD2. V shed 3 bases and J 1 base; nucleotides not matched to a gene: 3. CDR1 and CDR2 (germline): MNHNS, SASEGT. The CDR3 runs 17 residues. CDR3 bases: TGTGCCAGCAGTGAGACTAGCGGGGGACTGAACACCGGGGAGCTGTTTTTT. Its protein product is CASSETSGGLNTGELFF.

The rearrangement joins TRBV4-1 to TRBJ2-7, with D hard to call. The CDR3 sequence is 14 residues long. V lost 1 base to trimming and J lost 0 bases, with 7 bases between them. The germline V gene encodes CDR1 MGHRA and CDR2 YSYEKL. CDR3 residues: CASSQGLYSYEQYF. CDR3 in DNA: TGCGCCAGCAGCCAAGGACTGTACTCCTACGAGCAGTACTTC.

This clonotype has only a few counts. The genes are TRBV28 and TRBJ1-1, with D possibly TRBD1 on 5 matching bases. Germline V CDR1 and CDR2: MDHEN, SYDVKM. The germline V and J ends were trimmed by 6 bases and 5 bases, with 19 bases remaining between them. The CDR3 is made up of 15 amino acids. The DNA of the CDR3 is TGTGCCAGCAGATTCCTGGGGGTAGGTGAGACTGAAGCTTTCTTT. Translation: CASRFLGVGETEAFF.

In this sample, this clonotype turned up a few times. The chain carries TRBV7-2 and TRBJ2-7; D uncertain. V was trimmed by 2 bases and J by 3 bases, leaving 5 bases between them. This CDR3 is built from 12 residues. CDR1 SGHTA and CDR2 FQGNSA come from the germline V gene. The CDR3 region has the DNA TGTGCCAGCAGCTTATTAGGCTACGAGCAGTACTTC. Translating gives CASSLLGYEQYF.

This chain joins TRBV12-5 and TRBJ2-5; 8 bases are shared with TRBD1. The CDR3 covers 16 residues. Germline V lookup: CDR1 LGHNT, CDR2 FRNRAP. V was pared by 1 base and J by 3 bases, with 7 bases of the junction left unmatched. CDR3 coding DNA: TGTGCTAGTGGTTTGGCCCCCGGGACAGGAAAAGAGACCCAGTACTTC. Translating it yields CASGLAPGTGKETQYF.